Only one count was recorded for the clone carrying this TCR beta chain. These data come from a study of T cell changes during pregnancy in multiple sclerosis. Some clones are missing from TCRdb's copy, which holds only in-frame ones; the method was immunoSEQ multiplex PCR. The sample has 50,000 to 75,000 clones, about 88% seen once; the top ten hold more than 2.5%. The V end lost 5 bases, the J end lost 3 bases, and 10 bases lay between the germline ends. The CDR3 loop spans 13 amino acids. In germline, CDR1 is MDHEN, CDR2 SYDVKM. The chain combines TRBV28 with TRBJ1-2; TRBD1 is a possible D gene (6 bases). The specimen comprised peripheral blood, sampled in the first trimester of pregnancy. The source is a female donor in good health, enrolled as a control in a pregnancy study. The CDR3 reads CASSTRTDYGYTF. The CDR3 DNA follows: TGTGCCAGCAGTACCCGGACAGACTATGGCTACACCTTC.